This T cell receptor (beta chain) comes out of a study of regulatory T cells in long-lasting Graves disease. The time point here: newly diagnosed GD, antithyroid drugs for less than 3 months. The authors made the TCR library using RNA they extracted from PBMCs. Relying on iRepertoire HTBI primers and Arm-PCR of CDR3 regions, the team built TCR beta libraries. TCRdb re-called the multiplex PCR reads with MiXCR, one entry per CDR3 protein. The table includes 400,000 to 550,000 distinct CDR3 sequences, about 15% detected once. This clonotype was seen many times. The V segment lost 8 bases and the J segment 0 bases; nucleotides outside the gene matches: 6. Looked up from germline, CDR1 is ENHRY and CDR2 is SYGVKD. This CDR3 comprises 16 residues. The data also belong to a second study, concerning T cells in Graves' hyperthyroidism and ophthalmopathy.

Sequenced material: peripheral blood mononuclear cells (PBMCs), taken at new diagnosis, from a patient treated with antithyroid drugs. The rearrangement joins TRBV10-3 to TRBJ2-2, with TRBD2 matching over 10 bases. The source of this sequence is a woman aged 30 to 39 with Graves disease. The CDR3 bases are TGTGCCATCCCCTCCGGGACTAGCGCGAACACCGGGGAGCTGTTTTTT. Its translation is CAIPSGTSANTGELFF.